The 8 T cell receptor beta chains reported below all come from one sample, sequenced in a study of identical twins. TCRdb ran MiXCR on the 5' RACE reads and lists one entry per CDR3 protein. Here the sample spans about 200,000 distinct CDR3 sequences, around 8% being singletons. The same sample was also used in a study of yellow fever vaccine responses in identical twins.

Sample: memory (CD45RO+) T cells sorted from blood. Every receptor here comes from a woman aged 18-29 years in good health.

The table lists this clonotype with many counts. The rearrangement links TRBV28 to TRBJ1-5; TRBD1 is a possible D gene (6 bases). The germline V gene has CDR1 MDHEN and CDR2 SYDVKM. There are 14 residues in the CDR3. The V end was cut by 5 bases, the J end by 6 bases, with 14 bases between. The CDR3 region is CASSNQGLGQPQHF. CDR3 sequence (DNA): TGTGCCAGCAGTAACCAGGGGTTGGGTCAGCCCCAGCATTTT.

This clonotype was counted many times. The DNA for the CDR3 is TGTGCCAGCAGCCAACTGGACAGGGGGCACGAGCAGTACTTC. Translated, it gives CASSQLDRGHEQYF. The chain has TRBV3-1 and TRBJ2-7, with 11 bases matching TRBD1. The CDR3 sequence is 14 residues long. The trim removed 2 bases at V and 5 bases at J, leaving 2 bases unmatched. Germline V gene lookup returns CDR1 LGHDT and CDR2 YNNKEL (reference sequence).

This sequence joins TRBV28 and TRBJ2-7; no clear D gene. The V gene's germline CDR1 is MDHEN and CDR2 SYDVKM. With 3 bases removed from V and 2 bases from J, the gap between germline ends came to 8 bases. There are 13 residues in the CDR3. Written as DNA, the CDR3 is TGTGCCAGCAGTTTTGTCAGCGCCTACGAGCAGTACTTC. It encodes CASSFVSAYEQYF. Together with reference TRBV28 and TRBJ2-7, the CDR3 gives the full variable domain: DVKVTQSSRYLVKRTGEKVFLECVQDMDHENMFWYRQDPGLGLRLIYFSYDVKMKEKGDIPEGYSVSREKKERFSLILESASTNQTSMYLCASSFVSAYEQYFGPGTRLTVT.

This clonotype occurred a few times. This chain connects TRBV28 to TRBJ2-3; 8 nucleotides agree with TRBD1. The CDR3 loop spans 18 amino acids. Germline CDR1 and CDR2: MDHEN and SYDVKM. V lost 2 bases, J lost 3 bases, and 13 bases stayed unmatched. The CDR3 coding sequence is TGTGCCAGCAGTTTAATCATAAGTAGGACAGGGCGAACAGATACGCAGTATTTT. Translated: CASSLIISRTGRTDTQYF.

Ten or more counts support this clonotype. This sequence joins TRBV3-1 and TRBJ2-7; D possibly corresponds to TRBD1 (6 bases). Germline V CDR1 and CDR2: LGHDT, YNNKEL (reference sequence). V shed 4 bases and J shed 7 bases, with 14 bases lying between them. This CDR3 region has 13 residues. The CDR3 protein is CASSRTESTEQYF. The CDR3 nucleotides are TGTGCCAGCAGCCGGACAGAATCTACGGAGCAGTACTTC.

This chain joins TRBV5-1 and TRBJ1-3; D call uncertain. V shed 4 bases and J shed 4 bases, with 12 bases lying between them. The germline V gene has CDR1 SGHRS and CDR2 YFSETQ. The CDR3 is 14 amino acids. The CDR3 region has the DNA TGCGCCAGCAGCGCCCGTAGGAGGGGAAACACCATATATTTT. It translates to CASSARRRGNTIYF.

The rearrangement joins TRBV24-1 to TRBJ2-2; 7 bases match TRBD2. The germline V gene encodes CDR1 KGHDR and CDR2 SFDVKD. The CDR3 sequence is 16 residues long. Trimming at V came to 6 bases and at J to 1 base, leaving 7 bases not matched to a gene. CDR3 sequence: CATSLRGVMNTGELFF. The CDR3 DNA reads as TGTGCCACCAGTCTTCGGGGGGTAATGAACACCGGGGAGCTGTTTTTT.

The V call is TRBV20-1, the J call TRBJ2-3; 7 bases are shared with TRBD1. The CDR3 is made up of 15 amino acids. Germline V gene lookup returns CDR1 DFQATT and CDR2 SNEGSKA (reference sequence). CDR3 loop: CSQTPRTGSTDTQYF. Written as DNA, the CDR3 is TGCAGCCAAACCCCCCGGACAGGTAGCACAGATACGCAGTATTTT.